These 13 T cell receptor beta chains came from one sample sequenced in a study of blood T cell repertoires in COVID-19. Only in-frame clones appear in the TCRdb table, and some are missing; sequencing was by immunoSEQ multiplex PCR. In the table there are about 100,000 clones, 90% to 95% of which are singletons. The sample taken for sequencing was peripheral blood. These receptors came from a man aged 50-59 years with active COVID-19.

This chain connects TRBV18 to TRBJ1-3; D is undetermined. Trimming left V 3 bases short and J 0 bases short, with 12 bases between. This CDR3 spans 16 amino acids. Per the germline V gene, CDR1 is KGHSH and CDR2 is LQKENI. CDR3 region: CASSPYITVSGNTIYF. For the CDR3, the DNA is TGTGCCAGCTCACCGTATATCACAGTCTCTGGAAACACCATATATTTT.

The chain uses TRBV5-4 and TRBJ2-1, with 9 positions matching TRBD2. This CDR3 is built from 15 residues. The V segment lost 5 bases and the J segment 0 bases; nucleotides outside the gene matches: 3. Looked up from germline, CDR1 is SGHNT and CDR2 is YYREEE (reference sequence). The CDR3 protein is CASRGGGASYNEQFF. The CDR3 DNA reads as TGTGCCAGCAGAGGCGGGGGGGCCTCCTACAATGAGCAGTTCTTC.

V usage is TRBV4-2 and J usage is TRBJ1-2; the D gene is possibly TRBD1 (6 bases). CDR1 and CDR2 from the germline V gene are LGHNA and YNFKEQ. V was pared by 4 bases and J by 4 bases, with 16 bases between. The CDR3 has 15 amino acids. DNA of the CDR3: TGTGCCAGCAGCCTTAACAGGGCCCCGACCTATGGCTACACCTTC. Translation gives CASSLNRAPTYGYTF.

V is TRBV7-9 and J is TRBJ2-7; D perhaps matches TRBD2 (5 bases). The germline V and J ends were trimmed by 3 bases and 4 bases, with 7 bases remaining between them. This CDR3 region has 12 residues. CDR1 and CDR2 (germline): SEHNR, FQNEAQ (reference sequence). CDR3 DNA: TGTGCCAGCAGCTTCGGGGAATACGAGCAGTACTTC. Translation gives CASSFGEYEQYF.

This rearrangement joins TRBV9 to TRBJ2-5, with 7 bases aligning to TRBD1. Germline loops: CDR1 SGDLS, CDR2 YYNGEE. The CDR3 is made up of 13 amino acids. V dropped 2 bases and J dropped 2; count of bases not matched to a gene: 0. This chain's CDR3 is CASSVGQQETQYF. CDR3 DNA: TGTGCCAGCAGCGTGGGACAGCAAGAGACCCAGTACTTC.

CDR3 sequence: CASSTRTGVNPGNTIYF. The CDR3 DNA reads TGTGCCAGCAGCACCCGGACAGGGGTGAATCCTGGAAACACCATATATTTT. The chain uses TRBV3-1 (or the pseudogene TRBV3-2) and TRBJ1-3; 9 bases are shared with TRBD1. V trimming: 5 bases; J trimming: 2 bases; junction bases outside the gene matches: 10. CDR3 length: 17 amino acids. Per the germline V gene, CDR1 is LGHDT and CDR2 is YNNKEL (reference sequence).

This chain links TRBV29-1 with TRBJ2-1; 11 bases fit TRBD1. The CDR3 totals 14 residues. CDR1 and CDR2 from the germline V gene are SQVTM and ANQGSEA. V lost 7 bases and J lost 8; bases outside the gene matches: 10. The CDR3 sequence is CSAGQGARFDEQFF. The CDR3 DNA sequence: TGCAGCGCCGGACAGGGGGCGCGTTTTGATGAGCAGTTCTTC.

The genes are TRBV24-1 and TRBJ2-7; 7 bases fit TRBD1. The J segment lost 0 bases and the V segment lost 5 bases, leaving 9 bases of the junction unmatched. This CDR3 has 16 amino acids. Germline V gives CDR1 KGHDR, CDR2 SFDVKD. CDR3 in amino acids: CATSGWGQKSSYEQYV. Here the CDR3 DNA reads TGTGCCACCAGTGGTTGGGGACAGAAGAGCTCCTACGAGCAGTACGTC.

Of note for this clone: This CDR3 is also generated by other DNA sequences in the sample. The CDR3 nucleotides read TGCGCCAGCAGCTTGGGGGCGAACACTGAAGCTTTCTTT. This encodes CASSLGANTEAFF. This chain uses TRBV5-1 with TRBJ1-1; D is unresolved. CDR1 and CDR2 (germline): SGHRS, YFSETQ. The CDR3 length is 13 residues. The V end lost 0 bases, the J end lost 1 base, and 4 bases lay between the germline ends.

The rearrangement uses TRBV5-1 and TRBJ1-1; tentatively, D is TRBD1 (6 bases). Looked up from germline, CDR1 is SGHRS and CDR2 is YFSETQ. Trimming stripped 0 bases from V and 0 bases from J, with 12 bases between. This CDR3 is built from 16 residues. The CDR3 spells CASSLETGRMNTEAFF. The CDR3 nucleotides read TGCGCCAGCAGCTTGGAGACAGGAAGGATGAACACTGAAGCTTTCTTT.

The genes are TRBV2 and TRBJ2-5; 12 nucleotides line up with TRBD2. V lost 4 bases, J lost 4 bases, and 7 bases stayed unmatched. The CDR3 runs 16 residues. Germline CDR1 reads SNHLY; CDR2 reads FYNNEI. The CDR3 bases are TGTGCCAGCAGTGGCCCCGGGACTAGCGGGTTAGAGACCCAGTACTTC. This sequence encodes CASSGPGTSGLETQYF.

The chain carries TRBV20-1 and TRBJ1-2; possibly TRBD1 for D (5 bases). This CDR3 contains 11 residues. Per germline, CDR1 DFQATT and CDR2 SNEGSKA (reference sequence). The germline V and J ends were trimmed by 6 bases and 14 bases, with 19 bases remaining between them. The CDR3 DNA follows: TGCAGTGCGAACAGAAGGCCAGGGTTTACCTTC. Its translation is CSANRRPGFTF.

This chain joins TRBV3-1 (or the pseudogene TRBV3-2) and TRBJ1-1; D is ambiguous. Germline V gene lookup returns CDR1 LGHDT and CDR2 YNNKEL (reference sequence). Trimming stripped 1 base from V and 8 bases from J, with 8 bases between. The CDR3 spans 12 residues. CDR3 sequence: CASSQGFREAFF. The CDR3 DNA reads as TGTGCCAGCAGCCAAGGATTCAGAGAAGCTTTCTTT.